One sample yielded the 26 T cell receptor beta chains listed below, sequenced in a study of blood T cells in healthy people across ages. A J-beta primer mix and a sample-barcoded 5' primer were used in a second PCR of roughly 7 to 12 cycles. TCRdb processed the 5' RACE reads anew with MiXCR; each CDR3 protein has one entry. This table has about 1.4 million distinct CDR3 sequences, 59% appearing once. The sample consisted of blood. The receptors stem from a man aged 18 to 29 in good health.

This rearrangement joins TRBV11-2 to TRBJ2-1; TRBD1 aligns across 8 bases. V shed 1 base and J 13 bases; nucleotides not matched to a gene: 6. Germline values: CDR1 SGHAT, CDR2 FQNNGV. The CDR3 length is 13 residues. CDR3 residues: CASSLVQGAFQFF. CDR3 nucleotide sequence: TGTGCCAGCAGCTTAGTTCAGGGGGCTTTTCAGTTCTTC.

V usage is TRBV9 and J usage is TRBJ2-7, with TRBD1 as a possible D gene (6 bases). Trimming took off 0 bases at V and 2 bases at J, with 12 bases between the two ends. The CDR3 has 15 amino acids. Germline CDR1 SGDLS, CDR2 YYNGEE. The chain's CDR3 is CASSVGDTPAYEQYF. The CDR3 DNA reads TGTGCCAGCAGCGTAGGGGACACCCCAGCCTACGAGCAGTACTTC.

This clonotype was detected only a few times. V is TRBV20-1 and J is TRBJ2-1, with D maybe TRBD1 (6 bases). The V gene's germline CDR1 is DFQATT and CDR2 SNEGSKA (reference sequence). V gave up 6 bases and J gave up 7 bases, with 7 bases separating them. The CDR3 covers 10 residues. In DNA, the CDR3 is TGCAGTGCAGGACAGAATGAGCAGTTCTTC. Translated: CSAGQNEQFF.

The chain combines TRBV14 with TRBJ2-7; the match to TRBD1 covers 9 bases. The CDR3 runs 14 residues. V was pared by 6 bases and J by 0 bases, with 3 bases of the junction left unmatched. Germline CDR1 reads SGHDN; CDR2 reads FVKESK. The CDR3 sequence: CASRMTGGSYEQYF. As DNA, the CDR3 is TGTGCCAGCAGAATGACAGGGGGCTCCTACGAGCAGTACTTC.

This chain uses TRBV5-6 with TRBJ1-2; D gene unclear. Germline CDR1 and CDR2: SGHDT and YYEEEE. V was clipped by 1 base and J by 4 bases, with 14 bases between them. This CDR3 is 15 amino acids long. In DNA, the CDR3 is TGTGCCAGCAGCTTGTCTGGGCGGGAGATCTATGGCTACACCTTC. Translating it yields CASSLSGREIYGYTF.

V gene TRBV4-2 combines with J gene TRBJ2-3, with TRBD2 matching over 8 bases. Germline CDR1 and CDR2: LGHNA and YNFKEQ. The junction had 11 bases not matched to a gene; V was cut back by 0 bases and J by 6 bases. The CDR3 length is 17 residues. CDR3 coding DNA: TGTGCCAGCAGCCAAGATTACTCACGGACTAGCCCCGATACGCAGTATTTT. The encoded protein is CASSQDYSRTSPDTQYF.

The rearrangement links TRBV6-5 to TRBJ1-2; D uncertain. The germline V gene has CDR1 MNHEY and CDR2 SVGAGI. The length of the CDR3 is 11 residues. V was cut by 6 bases and J by 6 bases, with 8 bases left in between. The CDR3 spells CASRLNHGYTF. The CDR3 DNA sequence: TGTGCCAGCAGACTCAATCATGGCTACACCTTC.

This chain connects TRBV4-1 to TRBJ2-4, with D maybe TRBD2 (6 bases). The J call may be incorrect, as the DNA end agrees better with TRBJ2-5. Germline values: CDR1 MGHRA, CDR2 YSYEKL. CDR3 size: 18 residues. Here the CDR3 reads CASSGGTYSDLMKRTQYF. The CDR3 DNA is TGCGCCAGCAGCGGCGGGACCTACTCAGACCTCATGAAGAGGACCCAGTACTTC.

V and J are TRBV13 and TRBJ2-1, with unresolved D. This CDR3 has 14 residues. Germline V gene sequence: CDR1 PRHDT, CDR2 FYEKMQ (reference sequence). The V end was cut by 4 bases, the J end by 0 bases, with 7 bases between. The CDR3 DNA reads TGTGCCAGCAGCTCCCTGGGCTCCTACAATGAGCAGTTCTTC. Protein product: CASSSLGSYNEQFF.

There are a few counts of this clonotype. CDR3 in amino acids: CASSYSAREWATDTQYF. The CDR3 DNA follows: TGTGCCAGCAGTTACTCCGCTCGGGAGTGGGCCACAGATACGCAGTATTTT. V usage is TRBV6-5 and J usage is TRBJ2-3, with D perhaps matching TRBD2 (6 bases). The CDR3 loop spans 17 amino acids. Germline V lookup: CDR1 MNHEY, CDR2 SVGAGI. V was clipped by 0 bases and J by 2 bases, with 15 bases between them.

The chain uses TRBV2 and TRBJ1-1, with D hard to call. The CDR3 has 12 amino acids. Germline V gene sequence: CDR1 SNHLY, CDR2 FYNNEI. The V and J ends lost 6 bases and 1 base respectively, with 6 bases between them. CDR3 sequence: CASREKNTEAFF. CDR3 nucleotide sequence: TGTGCCAGCAGGGAGAAGAACACTGAAGCTTTCTTT.

The genes are TRBV4-3 and TRBJ1-2; unclear D gene. The CDR3 covers 14 residues. Germline V gene lookup returns CDR1 LGHNA and CDR2 YSLEER. The V end was cut by 5 bases, the J end by 5 bases, with 15 bases between. The CDR3 sequence: CASSFDGVEYGYTF. The DNA for the CDR3 is TGCGCCAGCAGCTTCGACGGGGTTGAGTATGGCTACACCTTC.

J is TRBJ1-1 and V is TRBV12-3 or TRBV12-4, with D possibly TRBD1 on 6 matching bases. V shed 7 bases and J shed 8 bases, with 23 bases lying between them. This CDR3 is 15 amino acids long. DNA of the CDR3: TGTGCCAGCACCCGGCAACAGGGACCCCAATCCGAAGCTTTCTTT. Its translation is CASTRQQGPQSEAFF.

This sequence joins TRBV12-3 or TRBV12-4 and TRBJ1-6; 7 bases agree with TRBD1. With 6 bases clipped from V and 5 bases from J, the junction kept 10 bases outside the gene matches. This CDR3 spans 16 amino acids. For the CDR3, the DNA is TGTGCCAGCAGCCGACAGGGACGAGGTGATAATTCACCCCTCCACTTT. This encodes CASSRQGRGDNSPLHF.

This clonotype was observed a few times. This rearrangement joins TRBV2 to TRBJ2-5; TRBD2 aligns across 9 bases. V lost 4 bases and J lost 2; bases outside the gene matches: 2. CDR1 and CDR2 from the germline V gene are SNHLY and FYNNEI. The CDR3 has 14 amino acids. CDR3 nucleotides: TGTGCCAGCAGTGGGACTAGCGCGCAAGAGACCCAGTACTTC. This sequence encodes CASSGTSAQETQYF.

The chain combines TRBV29-1 with TRBJ2-4, with D unresolved. The J call may be faulty, since TRBJ2-5 better matches the DNA end. The germline gives CDR1 SQVTM, CDR2 ANQGSEA. CDR3 length equals 13 residues. This CDR3 reads CSVETLLQETQYF. The CDR3 DNA follows: TGCAGCGTTGAGACGCTACTCCAAGAGACCCAGTACTTC.

J is TRBJ2-3 and V is TRBV2; tentative D call: TRBD2 (7 bases). CDR1 is SNHLY and CDR2 is FYNNEI in the germline V gene. Trimming took off 1 base at V and 6 bases at J, with 23 bases between the two ends. This CDR3 has 18 amino acids. The CDR3 spells CASSEGGGGRPFSDTQYF. CDR3 in DNA: TGTGCCAGCAGTGAAGGGGGCGGGGGCCGACCTTTTTCGGATACGCAGTATTTT.

This rearrangement joins TRBV20-1 to TRBJ2-3; 10 bases align to TRBD2. V lost 2 bases, J lost 4 bases, and 6 bases stayed unmatched. The length of the CDR3 is 15 residues. The V gene's germline CDR1 is DFQATT and CDR2 SNEGSKA (reference sequence). The CDR3 loop is CSARSTGLASDTQYF. CDR3 nucleotides: TGCAGTGCTAGATCAACGGGACTAGCGTCAGATACGCAGTATTTT.

The genes are TRBV15 and TRBJ2-6; possibly TRBD1 for D (5 bases). Germline values: CDR1 LNHNV, CDR2 YYDKDF (reference sequence). The CDR3 is 16 amino acids. V shed 2 bases and J shed 2 bases, with 10 bases lying between them. CDR3 in amino acids: CATSRRTGTGANVLTF. The CDR3 nucleotides are TGTGCCACCAGCAGAAGAACAGGTACTGGGGCCAACGTCCTGACTTTC.

Many counts were recorded for this clonotype. The chain recombines TRBV27 with TRBJ2-7; D not resolved. Trimming pared 3 bases from V and 0 bases from J, leaving 6 bases between. The CDR3 totals 13 residues. The germline V gene has CDR1 MNHEY and CDR2 SMNVEV (reference sequence). The CDR3 protein is CASSLTISYEQYF. The DNA of the CDR3 is TGTGCCAGCAGTTTGACAATCTCCTACGAGCAGTACTTC.

The rearrangement links TRBV5-1 to TRBJ2-5; D might be TRBD1 (5 bases). The CDR3 is made up of 13 amino acids. CDR1 and CDR2 (germline): SGHRS, YFSETQ. The germline V and J ends were trimmed by 3 bases and 3 bases, with 9 bases remaining between them. The DNA of the CDR3 is TGCGCCAGCAGCTCCCAGGGCGAAGAGACCCAGTACTTC. The encoded protein is CASSSQGEETQYF.

The chain recombines TRBV6-6 with TRBJ2-5, with D perhaps matching TRBD1 or TRBD2 (5 bases each). The V end was cut by 7 bases, the J end by 11 bases, with 14 bases between. The CDR3 extends over 11 amino acids. Per germline, CDR1 MNHNY and CDR2 SVGAGI (reference sequence). CDR3 sequence (DNA): TGTGCCAGCACCAAATTGGGGGAGCAGTACTTC. Amino acid sequence: CASTKLGEQYF.

The genes are TRBV4-1 and TRBJ2-5; D perhaps matches TRBD2 (6 bases). The CDR3 is made up of 15 amino acids. Deletions cut 1 base from V and 5 bases from J, with 14 bases between. CDR1 is MGHRA and CDR2 is YSYEKL in the germline V gene. CDR3 loop: CASSQVSSERETQYF. DNA for the CDR3: TGCGCCAGCAGCCAAGTTTCTAGCGAAAGGGAGACCCAGTACTTC.

V usage is TRBV5-6 and J usage is TRBJ1-2; the D is unclear. The CDR3 consists of 14 residues. The germline V and J ends were trimmed by 2 bases and 8 bases, with 16 bases remaining between them. Germline values: CDR1 SGHDT, CDR2 YYEEEE. In DNA form, the CDR3 reads TGTGCCAGCAGCTTTTTTCAGGTCGAAGGCGGCTACACCTTC. It translates to CASSFFQVEGGYTF.

The rearrangement uses TRBV12-3 or TRBV12-4 and TRBJ2-7; the match to TRBD2 covers 15 bases. With the DNA end fitting TRBJ2-5 better, the J assignment may be wrong. This CDR3 is built from 16 residues. The chain's CDR3 is CASSWTSGGAEETQYF. CDR3 nucleotide sequence: TGTGCCAGCAGTTGGACTAGCGGGGGGGCCGAAGAGACCCAGTACTTC.

The chain joins TRBV11-2 to TRBJ2-5, with a tentative D call TRBD2 (6 bases). Trimming took off 5 bases at V and 5 bases at J, with 15 bases between the two ends. Germline values: CDR1 SGHAT, CDR2 FQNNGV. The CDR3 has 14 amino acids. The CDR3 here is CASSHGGEVETQYF. The DNA for the CDR3 is TGTGCCAGCAGCCACGGCGGGGAGGTGGAGACCCAGTACTTC.